This TCR beta chain emerged from a study of blood T cell repertoires in COVID-19. Study overall: Samples taken during acute and convalescent COVID-19 were collected in the United States, Italy and Spain. T cells, B-cell-depleted T cells, or PBMCs provided the cDNA or gDNA that served as material.

The CDR3 length is 15 residues. Trimming cost V 0 bases and J 3 bases, with 12 bases left between them. CDR1 LNHNV and CDR2 YYDKDF come from the germline V gene (reference sequence). Per the original methods: Estimation of nucleated cell counts relied on the amplification of reference gene primers. Sequencing was performed with immunoSEQ multiplex PCR; in TCRdb, only in-frame clones are kept and a portion is missing. The V and J calls and clone size were taken over from that table, and D and trimming were inferred from the DNA. The table shows about 91,000 clones, with more than 75% occurring only once.

The sequenced material came from peripheral blood. The source of this sequence is a woman older than 75 with active COVID-19. The rearrangement uses TRBV15 and TRBJ2-7; D is unclear. The CDR3 loop is CATSRDKGSHYEQYF. CDR3 sequence (DNA): TGTGCCACCAGCAGAGATAAAGGTAGCCACTACGAGCAGTACTTC.